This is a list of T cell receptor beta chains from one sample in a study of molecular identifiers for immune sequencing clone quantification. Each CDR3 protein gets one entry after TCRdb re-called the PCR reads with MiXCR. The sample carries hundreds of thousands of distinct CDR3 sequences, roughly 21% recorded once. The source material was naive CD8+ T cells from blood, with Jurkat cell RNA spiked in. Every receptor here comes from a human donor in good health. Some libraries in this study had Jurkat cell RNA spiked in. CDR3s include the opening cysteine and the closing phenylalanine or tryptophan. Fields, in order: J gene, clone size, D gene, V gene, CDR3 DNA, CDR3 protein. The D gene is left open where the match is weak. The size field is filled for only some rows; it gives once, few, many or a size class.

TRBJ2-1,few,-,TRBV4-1,TGCGCCAGCACCCCAGAGCGACCGGGAGCCTACAATGAGCAGTTCTTC,CASTPERPGAYNEQFF
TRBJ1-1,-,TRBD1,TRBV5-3,TGTGCCAGCGGTCCAGGGGGATTCACTGAAGCTTTCTTT,CASGPGGFTEAFF
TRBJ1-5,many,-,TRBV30,TGTGCCTGGAGTGAAGGCAGGGGCGTGAAACTTGACCAGCATTTT,CAWSEGRGVKLDQHF
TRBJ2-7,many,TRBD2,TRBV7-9,TGTGCCAGCAGCTTAGGGACTAGCGGGAGCCAAAGCTCCTACGAGCAGTACTTC,CASSLGTSGSQSSYEQYF
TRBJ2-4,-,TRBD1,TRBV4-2,TGTGCCAGCAGCCAAAGGACAGGGGGTCTTGGCAAAAACATTCAGTACTTC,CASSQRTGGLGKNIQYF
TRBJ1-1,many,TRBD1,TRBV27,TGTGCCAGCCTGGCCTTCGGACAGGGCGGAGGGACTGAAGCTTTCTTT,CASLAFGQGGGTEAFF
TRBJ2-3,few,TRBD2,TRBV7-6,TGTGCCAGCAGCCCGGGACTAGCGGGAGGGCAGAGCACAGATACGCAGTATTTT,CASSPGLAGGQSTDTQYF
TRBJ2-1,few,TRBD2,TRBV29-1,TGCAGCGTTGGAGGACTAGCATCTTCGGTTGAGCAGTTCTTC,CSVGGLASSVEQFF
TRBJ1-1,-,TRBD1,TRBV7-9,TGTGCCAGCAGCTCGGGGACAGGGAGGTTCACTGAAGCTTTCTTT,CASSSGTGRFTEAFF
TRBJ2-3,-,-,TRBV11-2,TGTGCCAGCAGACCTACAGGGTCGGGCACAGATACGCAGTATTTT,CASRPTGSGTDTQYF
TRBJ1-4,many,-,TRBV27,TGTGCCAGCAGTGGACAGAATAATGAAAAACTGTTTTTT,CASSGQNNEKLFF
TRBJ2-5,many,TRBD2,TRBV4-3,TGCGCCAGCAGCCAAGGGCCCTCTCTAGCGGGGGCCCTAGGGGAGACCCAGTACTTC,CASSQGPSLAGALGETQYF
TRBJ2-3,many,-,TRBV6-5,TGTGCCAGCAGTTACGGCAGGAGCACAGATACGCAGTATTTT,CASSYGRSTDTQYF
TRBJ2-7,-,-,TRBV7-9,TGTGCCAGCAGTAATGGCTACGAGAAGTACTTC,CASSNGYEKYF
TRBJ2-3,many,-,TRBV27,TGTGCCAGCAGTTTAGTTGCGGTCCTAAGCACAGATACGCAGTATTTT,CASSLVAVLSTDTQYF
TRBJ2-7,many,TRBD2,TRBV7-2,TGTGCCAGCAGTCCAAACGGGGAGAGCGGACTAGCCCCTGAGGACGAGCAGTACTTC,CASSPNGESGLAPEDEQYF
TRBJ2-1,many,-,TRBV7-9,TGTGCCAGCGAGCCGGGAAACAATGAGCAGTTCTTC,CASEPGNNEQFF
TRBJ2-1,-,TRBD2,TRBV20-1,TGCAGTGCTCAACTAGCGGCCTCCTACAATGAGCGGTTCTTC,CSAQLAASYNERFF
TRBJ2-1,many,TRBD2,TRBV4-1,TGCGCCAGCAGCCAAGGTACTAGCGGGAGTGTGAATGAGCAGTTCTTC,CASSQGTSGSVNEQFF
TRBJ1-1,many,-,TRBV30,TGTGCCTGGAGTGTAGCCGGGGTCAACACTGAAGCTTTCTTT,CAWSVAGVNTEAFF
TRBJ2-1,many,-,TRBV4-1,TGCGCCAGCAGCCCGCTGACTTCGGAGCAGTTCTTC,CASSPLTSEQFF
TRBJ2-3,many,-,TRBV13,TGTGCCAGCAGCGCCACCGCAGATACGCAGTATTTT,CASSATADTQYF
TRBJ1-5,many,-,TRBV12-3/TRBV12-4,TGTGCCAGCAGTCTGGGGGAACAGGGACCTCAGCCCCAGCATTTT,CASSLGEQGPQPQHF
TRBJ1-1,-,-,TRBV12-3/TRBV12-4,TGTGCCAGCAGTTCGGAGGCCGCGAACACTGAAGCTTTCTTT,CASSSEAANTEAFF
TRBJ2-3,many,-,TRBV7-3,TGTGCCAGCAGCCCCGGTATAACCCCAGCAGATACGCAGTATTTT,CASSPGITPADTQYF
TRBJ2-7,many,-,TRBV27,TGTGCCAGCAGTCACGGATCGGGGGAGCAGTACTTC,CASSHGSGEQYF
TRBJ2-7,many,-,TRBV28,TGTGCCAGCGCGTCTGAGAGCTCCTACGAGCAGTACTTC,CASASESSYEQYF
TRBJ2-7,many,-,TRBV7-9,TGTGCCAGCAGCTCGACTTGGACAGCCTACGAGCAGTACTTC,CASSSTWTAYEQYF
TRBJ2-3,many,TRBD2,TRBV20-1,TGCAGTGCTAGAGATTCTGTAAGGGCGGGAGCCACAGATACGCAGTATTTT,CSARDSVRAGATDTQYF
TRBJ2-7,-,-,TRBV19,TGTGCCAGTAGTATACCTAGCGACGAGCAGTACTTC,CASSIPSDEQYF
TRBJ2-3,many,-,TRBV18,TGTGCCAGCTCACCACCTGGAGAGGATACGCAGTATTTT,CASSPPGEDTQYF
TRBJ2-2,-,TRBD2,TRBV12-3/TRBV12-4,TGTGCCAGCAGTGGGGGACTAGCTGGGGTTACCGGGGAGCTGTTTTTT,CASSGGLAGVTGELFF
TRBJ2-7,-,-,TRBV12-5,TGTGCTAGTGGTTTGTACACACCGGGCTCCCCACTTCTCGAGCAGTACTTC,CASGLYTPGSPLLEQYF
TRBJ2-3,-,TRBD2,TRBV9,TGTGCCAGCAGCGTGGGACTATTTGCTAGCACAGATACGCAGTATTTT,CASSVGLFASTDTQYF
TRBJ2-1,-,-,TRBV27,TGTGCCAGCTCGGCAAATACCCCCGGGGATGAGCAGTTCTTC,CASSANTPGDEQFF
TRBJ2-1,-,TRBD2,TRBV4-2,TGTGCCAGCAGCCCGGGGAGCGGGAGAAATGAGCAGTTCTTC,CASSPGSGRNEQFF
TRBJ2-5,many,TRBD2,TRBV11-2,TGTGCCAGCAGCCATTCGGCGGGAGCCCAAGAGACCCAGTACTTC,CASSHSAGAQETQYF
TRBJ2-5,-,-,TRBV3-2,TGTGCCAGCAGCCAAGATTTAGCGACAGGGGGCGTAGTTACAGAGACCCAGTACTTC,CASSQDLATGGVVTETQYF
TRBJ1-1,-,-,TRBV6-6,TGTGCCAGCACGGAGGGACCGAGCACTGAAGCTTCCTTT,CASTEGPSTEASF
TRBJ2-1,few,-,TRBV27,TGTGCCAGCAAGGGAAGTGGGACCCCTTTTTGGAATGAGCAGTTCTTC,CASKGSGTPFWNEQFF
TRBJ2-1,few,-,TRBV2,TGTGCCAGCAGTGAAATGGGGGCGGGGTACAATGAGCAGTTCTTC,CASSEMGAGYNEQFF
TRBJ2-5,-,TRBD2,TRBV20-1,TGCAGTGCAAGACATCTCCCGGGACTAGCGGGAGTTGGAGGGCCTCAAGAGACCCAGTACTTC,CSARHLPGLAGVGGPQETQYF
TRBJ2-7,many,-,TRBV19,TGTGCCAGTAGTTACGGGGCGACCTACGAGCAGTACTTC,CASSYGATYEQYF
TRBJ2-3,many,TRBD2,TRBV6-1,TGTGCCAGCAGTGAAGCGAGGGGGACTAGCGGGAGAGATACGCAGTATTTT,CASSEARGTSGRDTQYF
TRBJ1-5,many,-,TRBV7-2,TGTGCCAGCAGCTTAGCGTTGGGTTACAATCAGCCCCAGCATTTT,CASSLALGYNQPQHF
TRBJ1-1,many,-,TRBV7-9,TGTGCCAGCAGCCTTGGGAGGGGCGAGGACACTGAAGCTTTCTTT,CASSLGRGEDTEAFF
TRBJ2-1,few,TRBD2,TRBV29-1,TGCAGCGTGCTGGAGGGGACTAGCGGACCCTACAATGAGCAGTTCTTC,CSVLEGTSGPYNEQFF
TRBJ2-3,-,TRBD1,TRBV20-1,TGCAGTGCTAGAGGTCTGGGGACAGGGCTAATCACAGATACGCAGTATTTT,CSARGLGTGLITDTQYF
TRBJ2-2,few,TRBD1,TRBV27,TGTGTCAGCAGCCTCGGACAGGGGGCATCGAACACCGGGGAGCTGTTTTTT,CVSSLGQGASNTGELFF